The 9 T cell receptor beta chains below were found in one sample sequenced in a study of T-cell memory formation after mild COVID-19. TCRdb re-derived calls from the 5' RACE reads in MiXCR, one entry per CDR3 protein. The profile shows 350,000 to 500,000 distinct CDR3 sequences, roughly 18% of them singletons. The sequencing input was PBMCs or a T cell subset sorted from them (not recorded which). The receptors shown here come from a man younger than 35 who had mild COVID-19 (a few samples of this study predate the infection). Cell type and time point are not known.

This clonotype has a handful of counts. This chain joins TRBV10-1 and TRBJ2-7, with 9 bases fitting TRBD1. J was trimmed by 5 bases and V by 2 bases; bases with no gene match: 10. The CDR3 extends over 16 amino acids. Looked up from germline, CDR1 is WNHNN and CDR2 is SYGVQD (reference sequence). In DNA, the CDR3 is TGCGCCAGCAGTGAGATCCGAGGGACAGGGTCCCACGAGCAGTACTTC. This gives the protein CASSEIRGTGSHEQYF.

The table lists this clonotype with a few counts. CDR3 amino acids: CSAREGTGYNSPLHF. The CDR3 DNA reads TGCAGTGCTAGGGAAGGGACAGGGTATAATTCACCCCTCCACTTT. V is TRBV20-1 and J is TRBJ1-6; 9 nucleotides agree with TRBD1. CDR1 is DFQATT and CDR2 is SNEGSKA in the germline V gene (reference sequence). After removal of 3 bases from V and 4 bases from J, the junction contained 4 bases not matched to a gene. This CDR3 has 15 amino acids.

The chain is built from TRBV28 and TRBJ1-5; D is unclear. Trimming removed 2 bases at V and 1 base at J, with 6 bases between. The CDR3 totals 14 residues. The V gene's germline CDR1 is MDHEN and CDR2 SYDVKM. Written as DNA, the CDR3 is TGTGCCAGCAGTTTAGGGGAGAGCAATCAGCCCCAGCATTTT. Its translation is CASSLGESNQPQHF.

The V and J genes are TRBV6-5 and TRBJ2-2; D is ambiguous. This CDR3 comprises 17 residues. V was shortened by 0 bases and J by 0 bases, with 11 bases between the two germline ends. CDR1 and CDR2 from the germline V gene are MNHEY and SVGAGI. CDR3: CASSYSSAYANTGELFF. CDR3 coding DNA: TGTGCCAGCAGTTACTCTTCGGCCTACGCGAACACCGGGGAGCTGTTTTTT.

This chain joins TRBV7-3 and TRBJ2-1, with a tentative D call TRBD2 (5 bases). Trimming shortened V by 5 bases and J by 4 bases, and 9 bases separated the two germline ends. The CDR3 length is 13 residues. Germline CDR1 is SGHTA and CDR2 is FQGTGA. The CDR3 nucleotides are TGTGCCAGCAGCCTGACTAAATACAATGAGCAGTTCTTC. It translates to CASSLTKYNEQFF. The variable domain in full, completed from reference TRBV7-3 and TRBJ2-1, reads GAGVSQTPSNKVTEKGKYVELRCDPISGHTALYWYRQSLGQGPEFLIYFQGTGAADDSGLPNDRFFAVRPEGSVSTLKIQRTERGDSAVYLCASSLTKYNEQFFGPGTRLTVL.

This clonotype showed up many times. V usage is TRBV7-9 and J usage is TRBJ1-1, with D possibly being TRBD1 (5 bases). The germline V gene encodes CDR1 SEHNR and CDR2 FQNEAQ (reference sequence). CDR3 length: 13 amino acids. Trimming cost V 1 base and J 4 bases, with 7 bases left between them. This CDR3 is CASSLEQGTEAFF. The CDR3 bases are TGTGCCAGCAGCTTAGAGCAGGGCACTGAAGCTTTCTTT.

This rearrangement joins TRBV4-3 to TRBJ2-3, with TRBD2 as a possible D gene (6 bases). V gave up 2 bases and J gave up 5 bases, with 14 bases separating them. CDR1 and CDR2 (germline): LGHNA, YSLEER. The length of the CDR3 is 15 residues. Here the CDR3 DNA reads TGCGCCAGCAGCCAAAACAGCGGGCATGGAGATACGCAGTATTTT. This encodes CASSQNSGHGDTQYF.

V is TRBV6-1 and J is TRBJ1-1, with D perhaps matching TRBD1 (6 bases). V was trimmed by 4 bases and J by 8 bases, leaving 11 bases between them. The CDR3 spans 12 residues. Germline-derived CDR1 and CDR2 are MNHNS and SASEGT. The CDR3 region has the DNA TGTGCCAGCAGTGGACCGCAGGGGGAAGCTTTCTTT. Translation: CASSGPQGEAFF.

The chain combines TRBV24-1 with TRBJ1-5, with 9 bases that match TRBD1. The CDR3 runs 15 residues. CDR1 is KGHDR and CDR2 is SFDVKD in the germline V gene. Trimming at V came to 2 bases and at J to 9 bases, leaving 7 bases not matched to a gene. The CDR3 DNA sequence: TGTGCCACCAGTGATTCGGGGACAGGGAATGGGCCCCAGCATTTT. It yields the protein CATSDSGTGNGPQHF.